Listed here are 30 T cell receptor beta chains from one sample, sequenced in a study of shared T cell receptors in the human thymus (dated by TCRdb to the early 2020s). The library was built by means of the immunoSEQ multiplex PCR assay. TCRdb provides this immuneACCESS table in a form limited to in-frame rearrangements. Some clones are lacking; in checked studies, under half of them reflect an unresolved V gene, and why the rest are absent is not known. Present in this sample are 600,000 or so clones, over 75% of which were seen just once. The ten largest clones add up to roughly 0.0089% of the sample. The data also belong to a second study, concerning human thymus T cells.

The sequenced sample was thymocytes. Receptors originate from a boy younger than two with a congenital heart defect. Donor details come from another sample of the same person, matched by shared clones.

The chain carries TRBV15 and TRBJ2-5; 10 bases are shared with TRBD1. This CDR3 is 16 amino acids long. The V gene's germline CDR1 is LNHNV and CDR2 YYDKDF (reference sequence). V lost 3 bases to trimming and J lost 0 bases; unmatched junction nucleotides: 4. The CDR3 is CATSRSGQGNQETQYF. The CDR3, as DNA: TGTGCCACCAGCAGGTCGGGACAGGGGAACCAAGAGACCCAGTACTTC.

The genes are TRBV25-1 and TRBJ2-7, with 7 bases aligning to TRBD2. The germline CDR1 and CDR2 sequences are MGHDK and SYGVNS. CDR3 length equals 16 residues. After removal of 2 bases from V and 4 bases from J, the junction contained 11 bases not matched to a gene. The CDR3 is CASSEILGTNSYEQYF. The CDR3 bases are TGTGCCAGCAGTGAAATATTGGGGACTAATTCGTACGAGCAGTACTTC.

V usage is TRBV2 and J usage is TRBJ1-4; weak D call: TRBD1 (5 bases). The V gene lost 6 bases and the J gene lost 6 bases, with 17 bases spanning the gap. The germline CDR1 and CDR2 sequences are SNHLY and FYNNEI. CDR3 size: 15 residues. The CDR3 DNA is TGTGCCAGCAGCAGGACCGGGACTGGGGATGAAAAACTGTTTTTT. It yields the protein CASSRTGTGDEKLFF. Variable domain in full (rest from reference TRBV2 and TRBJ1-4): EPEVTQTPSHQVTQMGQEVILRCVPISNHLYFYWYRQILGQKVEFLVSFYNNEISEKSEIFDDQFSVERPDGSNFTLKIRSTKLEDSAMYFCASSRTGTGDEKLFFGSGTQLSVL.

CDR3 region: CASSSKSLVGTGELFF. The CDR3 nucleotides read TGTGCCAGCAGCTCCAAATCACTAGTAGGAACCGGGGAGCTGTTTTTT. The genes are TRBV11-3 and TRBJ2-2; D may be TRBD2 (5 bases). Germline V CDR1 and CDR2: SGHNT, YENEEA. Trimming took off 4 bases at V and 5 bases at J, with 17 bases between the two ends. CDR3 length: 16 residues.

V and J are TRBV9 and TRBJ1-6; D is uncertain. Trimming took 4 bases from V and 0 from J, leaving 8 bases between them. The length of the CDR3 is 15 residues. CDR1 SGDLS and CDR2 YYNGEE come from the germline V gene. CDR3 region: CASSPKSSYNSPLHF. Here the CDR3 DNA reads TGTGCCAGCAGCCCAAAGAGCTCCTATAATTCACCCCTCCACTTT.

DNA of the CDR3: TGTGCCAGCAGAATCGACATCAACACCGGGGAGCTGTTTTTT. This gives the protein CASRIDINTGELFF. The rearrangement links TRBV27 to TRBJ2-2; D gene unclear. V shed 6 bases and J shed 2 bases, with 10 bases lying between them. The CDR3 sequence is 14 residues long. The germline V gene has CDR1 MNHEY and CDR2 SMNVEV (reference sequence).

The chain is built from TRBV19 and TRBJ2-1, with D perhaps TRBD1 (6 bases). From germline, CDR1 is LNHDA and CDR2 SQIVND (reference sequence). The ends were cut back, 4 bases at V and 8 bases at J, with 18 bases in the middle. The CDR3 runs 15 residues. The CDR3 DNA follows: TGTGCCAGTAGTAACTACAGGGTTAGTAGGGATGAGCAGTTCTTC. It codes for CASSNYRVSRDEQFF.

The J gene is TRBJ2-1, the V gene TRBV28, with TRBD2 identical over 7 bases. J gave up 6 bases and V 1 base, and 12 bases lay outside the gene matches. Germline V CDR1 and CDR2: MDHEN, SYDVKM. This CDR3 region has 17 residues. The CDR3 reads CASSLFGAGVTFNEQFF. The CDR3 nucleotides are TGTGCCAGCAGTTTATTTGGGGCGGGGGTTACTTTCAATGAGCAGTTCTTC.

V gene TRBV4-1 combines with J gene TRBJ2-5; 8 positions agree with TRBD2. V was clipped by 0 bases and J by 0 bases; unmatched bases: 12. The CDR3 consists of 19 residues. Germline CDR1 and CDR2: MGHRA and YSYEKL. CDR3 DNA: TGCGCCAGCAGCCAAGATCAGTTTAGGGTAGCGGGATACCAAGAGACCCAGTACTTC. Translating it yields CASSQDQFRVAGYQETQYF.

The chain joins TRBV6-1 to TRBJ1-1; D gene unclear. Trimming removed 3 bases at V and 2 bases at J, with 10 bases between. Per germline, CDR1 MNHNS and CDR2 SASEGT. The CDR3 extends over 14 amino acids. CDR3 bases: TGTGCCAGCAGTGACGGGGTTAGCAACACTGAAGCTTTCTTT. Translation: CASSDGVSNTEAFF.

The chain couples TRBV18 to TRBJ2-2, with TRBD2 matching over 10 bases. The germline gives CDR1 KGHSH, CDR2 LQKENI. J lost 0 bases, V lost 1 base, and 5 bases had no gene match. This CDR3 comprises 18 residues. CDR3 in DNA: TGTGCCAGCTCACCACGCTCTAGCGGGAGTTCGAACACCGGGGAGCTGTTTTTT. It translates to CASSPRSSGSSNTGELFF.

The J gene is TRBJ1-6, the V gene TRBV27; D not resolved. This CDR3 has 16 amino acids. V lost 2 bases and J 8 bases, leaving 16 bases between the germline ends. In germline, CDR1 is MNHEY, CDR2 SMNVEV (reference sequence). The CDR3 DNA reads as TGTGCCAGCAGTTTAGGTGGTAGTCACCCCGATTCACCCCTCCACTTT. It yields the protein CASSLGGSHPDSPLHF.

This rearrangement joins TRBV2 to TRBJ1-5; 7 bases map to TRBD1. The CDR3 extends over 14 amino acids. Trimming at V came to 3 bases and at J to 7 bases, leaving 6 bases not matched to a gene. Germline lookup yields CDR1 SNHLY and CDR2 FYNNEI. CDR3: CASSDEQGIQPQHF. The DNA of the CDR3 is TGTGCCAGCAGTGACGAACAGGGGATACAGCCCCAGCATTTT.

CDR3 in DNA: TGTGCCAGCAGCTTAGAAGAGCGGACAGGGACCAATGAGCAGTTCTTC. Protein product: CASSLEERTGTNEQFF. The chain employs TRBV7-8 and TRBJ2-1; 8 nucleotides agree with TRBD1. The junction had 8 bases not matched to a gene; V was cut back by 1 base and J by 6 bases. CDR3 length: 16 amino acids. Germline values: CDR1 SGHVS, CDR2 FQNEAQ. Full variable domain (outside the CDR3, taken from reference TRBV7-8 and TRBJ2-1): GAGVSQSPRYKVAKRGQDVALRCDPISGHVSLFWYQQALGQGPEFLTYFQNEAQLDKSGLPSDRFFAERPEGSVSTLKIQRTQQEDSAVYLCASSLEERTGTNEQFFGPGTRLTVL.

The V call is TRBV4-1, the J call TRBJ1-2; 8 bases are a match to TRBD1. Germline V gene lookup returns CDR1 MGHRA and CDR2 YSYEKL. The CDR3 totals 17 residues. J lost 4 bases, V lost 8 bases, and 18 bases had no gene match. Here the CDR3 DNA reads TGCGCCAGCTGGGGAATATCAGGGGGCGATGGAAGCTATGGCTACACCTTC. Residues: CASWGISGGDGSYGYTF.

The chain combines TRBV30 with TRBJ2-7, with 9 bases matching TRBD2. CDR3 size: 13 residues. From germline, CDR1 is GTSNPN and CDR2 SVGIG (reference sequence). The ends lost 7 bases at V and 2 bases at J; junction bases unmatched: 6. CDR3 DNA sequence: TGTGCCTTCCTAGCGGGAAGGACCTACGAGCAGTACTTC. This codes for CAFLAGRTYEQYF.

V is TRBV6-4 and J is TRBJ1-6, with no clear D. The V end was cut by 4 bases, the J end by 10 bases, with 26 bases between. This CDR3 is built from 18 residues. Per germline, CDR1 MRHNA and CDR2 SNTAGT. The CDR3 DNA reads TGTGCCAGCAGTGTCCTCCCGGGCCCAGCCGGAGGTAGCTCACCCCTCCACTTT. Protein: CASSVLPGPAGGSSPLHF.

This rearrangement joins TRBV6-5 to TRBJ2-7; no clear D. Germline V gene data show CDR1 as MNHEY and CDR2 as SVGAGI. The CDR3 extends over 14 amino acids. Trimming pared 2 bases from V and 5 bases from J, leaving 13 bases between. The CDR3 region is CASSYALRPDEQYF. In nucleotides, the CDR3 is TGTGCCAGCAGTTACGCCCTCAGGCCCGACGAGCAGTACTTC.

The count of this clone is one. The CDR3 DNA reads TGTGCCAGCAGCCACCAGGGGGCGAGCGTCTACGAGCAGTACTTC. Translated, it gives CASSHQGASVYEQYF. The gene calls are TRBV7-9 and TRBJ2-7, with 8 bases that match TRBD1. The CDR3 covers 15 residues. V shed 5 bases, J shed 3 bases, and the junction held 9 bases outside the gene matches. CDR1 is SEHNR and CDR2 is FQNEAQ in the germline V gene (reference sequence).

The rearrangement joins TRBV10-3 to TRBJ1-4; D may be TRBD1 (6 bases). The CDR3 is 14 amino acids. V was clipped by 3 bases and J by 8 bases, with 13 bases between them. In germline, CDR1 is ENHRY, CDR2 SYGVKD. The CDR3 here is CAISDEQGAEKLFF. The CDR3 nucleotides are TGTGCCATCAGTGATGAACAGGGAGCGGAAAAACTGTTTTTT.

The rearrangement joins TRBV25-1 to TRBJ2-2, with D maybe TRBD2 (6 bases). The ends were cut back, 7 bases at V and 7 bases at J, with 10 bases in the middle. The germline CDR1 and CDR2 sequences are MGHDK and SYGVNS. This CDR3 has 12 amino acids. The CDR3 reads CASKGLSGELFF. The CDR3, as DNA: TGTGCCAGCAAGGGACTGAGCGGGGAGCTGTTTTTT.

The chain is built from TRBV6-6 and TRBJ2-2, with TRBD2 matching over 9 bases. With V trimmed by 11 bases and J by 0 bases, 4 bases remained unmatched. Germline V gene data show CDR1 as MNHNY and CDR2 as SVGAGI (reference sequence). This CDR3 is 14 amino acids long. CDR3 nucleotide sequence: TGTGCCGGACGCGGGGGGGCGAACACCGGGGAGCTGTTTTTT. Residues: CAGRGGANTGELFF.

The V and J genes are TRBV18 and TRBJ2-3, with 13 bases identical to TRBD2. The CDR3 consists of 19 residues. The V gene's germline CDR1 is KGHSH and CDR2 LQKENI. The V gene end was trimmed by 5 bases and the J gene end by 3 bases; junction bases not matched to a gene: 14. Here the CDR3 reads CASSLGTSGTAGLTDTQYF. For the CDR3, the DNA is TGTGCCAGCTCATTAGGGACTAGCGGGACCGCCGGGTTAACAGATACGCAGTATTTT.

The CDR3 loop reads CASSLVDRGGAKNIQYF. The CDR3, as DNA: TGTGCCAGCAGCTTGGTCGACAGGGGGGGGGCCAAAAACATTCAGTACTTC. The V and J genes are TRBV5-6 and TRBJ2-4; 9 bases fit TRBD1. Germline V gene lookup returns CDR1 SGHDT and CDR2 YYEEEE. V trimming: 0 bases; J trimming: 1 base; junction bases outside the gene matches: 5. The CDR3 is 17 residues long.

The J gene is TRBJ2-4, the V gene TRBV11-2, with D tentatively TRBD2 (6 bases). V was clipped by 5 bases and J by 7 bases, with 15 bases between them. CDR3 size: 14 residues. Looked up from germline, CDR1 is SGHAT and CDR2 is FQNNGV. The CDR3 bases are TGTGCCAGCAGCCTCAGGGAGGAATCGAACATTCAGTACTTC. The encoded protein is CASSLREESNIQYF. The full variable domain, rest sourced from reference TRBV11-2 and TRBJ2-4, is EAGVAQSPRYKIIEKRQSVAFWCNPISGHATLYWYQQILGQGPKLLIQFQNNGVVDDSQLPKDRFSAERLKGVDSTLKIQPAKLEDSAVYLCASSLREESNIQYFGAGTRLSVL.

This sequence joins TRBV28 and TRBJ1-4; 10 bases line up with TRBD1. Trimming took 6 bases from V and 5 from J; bases not matched to a gene: 6. This CDR3 has 15 amino acids. Germline CDR1 MDHEN, CDR2 SYDVKM. The CDR3 DNA follows: TGTGCCAGCAGACCCCGGGACAGGGGAAATGAAAAACTGTTTTTT. Protein: CASRPRDRGNEKLFF.

The rearrangement uses TRBV11-2 and TRBJ2-7; D perhaps matches TRBD2 (5 bases). The CDR3 loop spans 14 amino acids. V shed 1 base and J shed 2 bases, with 9 bases lying between them. The germline gives CDR1 SGHAT, CDR2 FQNNGV. In DNA, the CDR3 is TGTGCCAGCAGCTTAGGAGGGATCCCCTACGAGCAGTACTTC. Translating gives CASSLGGIPYEQYF.

This chain connects TRBV29-1 to TRBJ2-3; 9 bases fit TRBD1. The ends lost 4 bases at V and 2 bases at J; junction bases unmatched: 10. From germline, CDR1 is SQVTM and CDR2 ANQGSEA. The CDR3 loop spans 16 amino acids. The CDR3 bases are TGCAGCGTTGGCGGACCGGGACAGGGAGACACAGATACGCAGTATTTT. Encoded protein: CSVGGPGQGDTDTQYF.

J is TRBJ2-7 and V is TRBV5-1; 9 bases match TRBD2. Trimming took 1 base from V and 3 from J; bases not matched to a gene: 14. Germline CDR1 SGHRS, CDR2 YFSETQ. This CDR3 has 18 amino acids. CDR3 amino acids: CASSLPSLVAGENYEQYF. CDR3 bases: TGCGCCAGCAGCTTGCCCTCTTTGGTAGCGGGGGAAAACTACGAGCAGTACTTC.

The chain uses TRBV5-6 and TRBJ2-1; TRBD1 is a possible D gene (5 bases). CDR1 SGHDT and CDR2 YYEEEE come from the germline V gene. Trimming left V 0 bases short and J 15 bases short, with 19 bases between. The CDR3 sequence is 14 residues long. The CDR3 protein is CASSLGRRFGASFF. The CDR3 region has the DNA TGTGCCAGCAGCTTGGGCCGTAGGTTTGGGGCCTCGTTCTTC.